The clone carrying this T cell receptor (beta chain) was seen more than once but under ten times. V lost 3 bases and J lost 3; bases outside the gene matches: 5. CDR3 length: 15 amino acids. CDR1 and CDR2 from the germline V gene are SGHDT and YYEEEE. These data belong to a study of blood T cell repertoires in COVID-19. Whole-study context: The origin of the acute and convalescent COVID-19 samples was the United States, Italy and Spain.

The authors' processing: Using reference gene primer amplification, nucleated cell counts were estimated. TCRdb's table, derived via immunoSEQ multiplex PCR, lists solely in-frame clones and lacks some. V, J and clone size were drawn from that table, and D and trimming were deduced from the DNA. The data hold approximately 61,000 clones, with roughly 84% observed a single time. The sample taken for sequencing was peripheral blood. The sequence came from a woman aged 65 to 85 with acute or convalescent COVID-19. The rearrangement joins TRBV5-6 to TRBJ2-5; 10 bases map to TRBD2. The CDR3 loop is CASSSAGLAEETQYF. CDR3 sequence (DNA): TGTGCCAGCAGCTCCGCTGGACTAGCGGAAGAGACCCAGTACTTC.